What follows is one TCR beta chain and its context. Its antigen remains unidentified. This sample was taken from a study of ipilimumab plus nivolumab after autologous stem cell transplantation. Study information: A median of 8 nivolumab and about 5 ipilimumab doses were given. Both relapsed and primary refractory DLBCL were included. Findings of the study overall: TCR repertoire, Treg phenotype and gut microbiota reportedly support more study of this approach.

Libraries were prepared by immunoSEQ multiplex PCR; TCRdb keeps only in-frame clonotypes and omits some of them. The sample lists over 75,000 clones, more than 80% occurring once. Germline lookup yields CDR1 SGHRS and CDR2 YFSETQ. With 0 bases removed from V and 0 bases from J, the gap between germline ends came to 10 bases. The CDR3 sequence is 16 residues long. Ipilimumab, 1 mg/kg, started 14 to 28 days after autologous transplant. Sequencing was performed on PBMCs, taken in a trial of ipilimumab plus nivolumab as post-transplant consolidation. The sequence derives from a male donor with diffuse large B-cell lymphoma. The chain has TRBV5-1 and TRBJ2-1; possible D gene TRBD1, 6 bases. Here the CDR3 reads CASSLGQASSYNEQFF. CDR3 DNA sequence: TGCGCCAGCAGCTTGGGACAGGCGAGCTCCTACAATGAGCAGTTCTTC.